This TCR beta chain comes out of a study of T cell responses to AZD1222 COVID-19 vaccine. Whole-study findings and limits: White British donors predominated, females outnumbered males, and clonal diversity was possibly underestimated. Just a handful of AZD1222 recipients tested seropositive at baseline.

TCRdb's copy holds only in-frame clones and misses some; the assay was immunoSEQ multiplex PCR. The table records under 20,000 clones, about four fifths of them present only once. Analyses pooled second doses at about 4 or about 12 weeks. Note on this clone: What it binds is unknown.

Trimming took off 8 bases at V and 9 bases at J, with 8 bases between the two ends. This CDR3 is 11 amino acids long. Germline V gives CDR1 MDHEN, CDR2 SYDVKM. The chain employs TRBV28 and TRBJ1-6, with unresolved D. The sequencing used peripheral blood, collected 28 days after the second AZD1222 dose. The clonotype originates from an adult who received the AZD1222 COVID-19 vaccine. As DNA, the CDR3 is TGTGCCAGCTCACTCTCTTCACCCCTCCACTTT. It codes for CASSLSSPLHF. The full variable domain, its missing parts supplied by reference TRBV28 and TRBJ1-6, is DVKVTQSSRYLVKRTGEKVFLECVQDMDHENMFWYRQDPGLGLRLIYFSYDVKMKEKGDIPEGYSVSREKKERFSLILESASTNQTSMYLCASSLSSPLHFGNGTRLTVT.